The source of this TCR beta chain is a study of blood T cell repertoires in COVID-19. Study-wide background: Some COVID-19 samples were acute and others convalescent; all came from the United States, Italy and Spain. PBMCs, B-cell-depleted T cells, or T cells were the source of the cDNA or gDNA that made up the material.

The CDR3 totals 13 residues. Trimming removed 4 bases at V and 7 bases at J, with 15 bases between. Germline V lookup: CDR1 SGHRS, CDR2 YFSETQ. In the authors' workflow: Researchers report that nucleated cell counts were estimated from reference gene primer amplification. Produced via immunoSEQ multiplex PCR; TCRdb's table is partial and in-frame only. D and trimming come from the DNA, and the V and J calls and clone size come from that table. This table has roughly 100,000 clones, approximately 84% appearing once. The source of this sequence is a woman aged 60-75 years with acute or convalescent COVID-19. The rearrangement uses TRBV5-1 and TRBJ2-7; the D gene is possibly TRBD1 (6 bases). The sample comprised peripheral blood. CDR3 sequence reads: CASSANREPEQYF. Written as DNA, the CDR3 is TGCGCCAGCAGCGCCAACAGGGAACCAGAGCAGTACTTC.